The 16 T cell receptor beta chains presented below share a single source sample, sequenced in a study of cytomegalovirus exposure and HLA in healthy donors. Vbeta (60) and Jbeta (13) primers were used in the PCR. Some clones are missing from TCRdb's copy, which holds only in-frame ones; the method was immunoSEQ multiplex PCR. The sample yields about 50,000 clones, about 77% seen once. The source material was PBMCs. The origin of the receptors is a woman aged 40 to 50 in good health and CMV-seropositive.

This clone has more than one count but fewer than ten. The V and J genes are TRBV5-1 and TRBJ1-5; D call uncertain. Germline-derived CDR1 and CDR2 are SGHRS and YFSETQ. Trimming shortened V by 4 bases and J by 0 bases, and 5 bases separated the two germline ends. The CDR3 contains 13 residues. CDR3 coding DNA: TGCGCCAGCAGCGCTAATAGCAATCAGCCCCAGCATTTT. Protein sequence: CASSANSNQPQHF.

The V and J genes are TRBV5-4 and TRBJ1-2, with 10 bases identical to TRBD1. The CDR3 has 13 amino acids. V was clipped by 3 bases and J by 4 bases; unmatched bases: 0. Germline CDR1 is SGHNT and CDR2 is YYREEE (reference sequence). CDR3 residues: CASSWTGGYGYTF. CDR3 in DNA: TGTGCCAGCAGCTGGACAGGGGGCTATGGCTACACCTTC.

The J gene is TRBJ1-4, the V gene TRBV7-9, with D possibly matching TRBD1 (5 bases). With 3 bases removed from V and 4 bases from J, the gap between germline ends came to 12 bases. Germline lookup yields CDR1 SEHNR and CDR2 FQNEAQ (reference sequence). The CDR3 has 15 amino acids. CDR3 coding DNA: TGTGCCAGCAGCTTGCTGGGGGGGGATAATGAAAAACTGTTTTTT. This encodes CASSLLGGDNEKLFF.

About this clone: Other nucleotide sequences in the sample specify the same CDR3. The chain is built from TRBV18 and TRBJ1-4, with D unclear. Germline V CDR1 and CDR2: KGHSH, LQKENI. V lost 5 bases, J lost 5 bases, and 3 bases lay in between. This CDR3 is built from 11 residues. The CDR3 DNA is TGTGCCAGCTCATCGAATGAAAAACTGTTTTTT. Its translation: CASSSNEKLFF.

This sequence joins TRBV9 and TRBJ2-1; 7 bases are a match to TRBD1. The junction had 12 bases not matched to a gene; V was cut back by 3 bases and J by 6 bases. From germline, CDR1 is SGDLS and CDR2 YYNGEE. This CDR3 has 16 amino acids. As DNA, the CDR3 is TGTGCCAGCAGCGAGGGGACAGCCCCCTGGGGCAATGAGCAGTTCTTC. It yields the protein CASSEGTAPWGNEQFF.

Notes on this clone: Relative to the germline gene, one junction end is altered; a read error may explain this. This sequence joins TRBV4-1 and TRBJ1-5, with 7 nucleotides matching TRBD1. Germline CDR1 and CDR2: MGHRA and YSYEKL. The CDR3 length is 17 residues. The CDR3 DNA reads TGCGCCAGCAGCCAAGGCGAACAGGGGCTAAGCAATCAGCTCCAGCATTTT. Amino acid sequence: CASSQGEQGLSNQLQHF.

This clone showed up just once. The chain is built from TRBV14 and TRBJ1-2; D possibly corresponds to TRBD1 (5 bases). The CDR3 totals 14 residues. V lost 0 bases and J 4 bases, leaving 9 bases between the germline ends. Germline V gene data show CDR1 as SGHDN and CDR2 as FVKESK. CDR3: CASSQDRTRYGYTF. CDR3 sequence (DNA): TGTGCCAGCAGCCAAGATCGGACACGCTATGGCTACACCTTC.

There are a few counts of this clone. The genes are TRBV5-4 and TRBJ2-2; weak D call: TRBD2 (5 bases). Germline-derived CDR1 and CDR2 are SGHNT and YYREEE (reference sequence). Trimming pared 4 bases from V and 2 bases from J, leaving 12 bases between. This CDR3 has 15 amino acids. The CDR3 is CASSPSRANTGELFF. CDR3 DNA: TGTGCCAGCAGCCCCTCGAGGGCCAACACCGGGGAGCTGTTTTTT. The complete variable domain, with remaining parts taken from reference TRBV5-4 and TRBJ2-2, reads ETGVTQSPTHLIKTRGQQVTLRCSSQSGHNTVSWYQQALGQGPQFIFQYYREEENGRGNFPPRFSGLQFPNYSSELNVNALELDDSALYLCASSPSRANTGELFFGEGSRLTVL.

The chain carries TRBV28 and TRBJ1-5; TRBD1 might be the D (5 bases). Trimming stripped 9 bases from V and 6 bases from J, with 15 bases between. This CDR3 is built from 13 residues. Looked up from germline, CDR1 is MDHEN and CDR2 is SYDVKM. CDR3 in DNA: TGTGCCAGTGTGGGGGGTTACGGTCAGCCCCAGCATTTT. Translated, it gives CASVGGYGQPQHF.

This clone has just one count. The rearrangement joins TRBV7-3 to TRBJ2-2; TRBD2 aligns across 7 bases. The CDR3 extends over 13 amino acids. V gave up 5 bases and J gave up 6 bases; unmatched junction bases: 3. Germline V CDR1 and CDR2: SGHTA, FQGTGA. CDR3 DNA: TGTGCCAGCAGCCCTGGGAGGGCCGGGGAGCTGTTTTTT. Residues: CASSPGRAGELFF.

The J gene is TRBJ1-2, the V gene TRBV6-1; 7 positions agree with TRBD1. Germline values: CDR1 MNHNS, CDR2 SASEGT. This CDR3 has 13 residues. The J segment lost 3 bases and the V segment lost 6 bases, leaving 4 bases of the junction unmatched. CDR3 coding DNA: TGTGCCAGCAGGAGACAGGGCGACTATGGCTACACCTTC. Amino acids: CASRRQGDYGYTF.

This chain uses TRBV10-2 with TRBJ1-1, with 9 bases identical to TRBD1. The germline V gene encodes CDR1 WSHSY and CDR2 SAAADI. V was pared by 6 bases and J by 3 bases, with 2 bases of the junction left unmatched. The CDR3 consists of 13 residues. The CDR3 loop reads CASRDRGYTEAFF. The DNA for the CDR3 is TGCGCCAGCAGGGACAGGGGCTACACTGAAGCTTTCTTT.

This chain uses TRBV5-1 with TRBJ2-3; the D gene is possibly TRBD1 (6 bases). There are 15 residues in the CDR3. The germline V and J ends were trimmed by 0 bases and 3 bases, with 11 bases remaining between them. CDR1 and CDR2 (germline): SGHRS, YFSETQ. The CDR3 nucleotides are TGCGCCAGCAGCTTGGGAAGGCAGGGGACAGATACGCAGTATTTT. It encodes CASSLGRQGTDTQYF.

This clone has only a few counts. This chain's CDR3 is CASSLQGGNYGYTF. CDR3 bases: TGTGCCAGCAGTTTACAGGGAGGGAACTATGGCTACACCTTC. The chain is built from TRBV27 and TRBJ1-2, with a weak D call TRBD1 (5 bases). The germline V gene encodes CDR1 MNHEY and CDR2 SMNVEV (reference sequence). V lost 2 bases, J lost 2 bases, and 9 bases lay in between. The CDR3 runs 14 residues.

The V call is TRBV7-2, the J call TRBJ1-1, with TRBD1 as a possible D gene (6 bases). The CDR3 consists of 13 residues. The germline V and J ends were trimmed by 6 bases and 1 base, with 9 bases remaining between them. CDR1 and CDR2 (germline): SGHTA, FQGNSA. The CDR3 sequence: CASRGHPNTEAFF. CDR3 sequence (DNA): TGTGCCAGCAGGGGACACCCGAACACTGAAGCTTTCTTT.

This chain links TRBV15 with TRBJ1-4; D is possibly TRBD1 (6 bases). V lost 2 bases and J 8 bases, leaving 9 bases between the germline ends. Germline CDR1 LNHNV, CDR2 YYDKDF (reference sequence). This CDR3 contains 13 residues. The CDR3 reads CATSRTGTEKLFF. In DNA, the CDR3 is TGTGCCACCAGCAGAACAGGGACCGAAAAACTGTTTTTT.